This record looks at one T cell receptor (beta chain) sequence and its context. The antigen remains undetermined. The DNA is omitted, as the CDR3 cannot be located on it reliably, and the CDR3 follows TCRdb's listing. This record comes from a study of memory CD4+ T cells and cytomegalovirus serostatus. Findings and caveats of the study: Of about 150 reported CMV TCRbeta sequences, about 70 were found in memory CD4+ repertoires.

From its first to its last residue, the CDR3 has 17 amino acids. Germline V gene lookup returns CDR1 SGHTA and CDR2 FQGNSA. The table came from immunoSEQ multiplex PCR; TCRdb's copy has only in-frame clones and leaves some out. Among 50,000 to 65,000 clones listed, roughly 78% were seen once. Single viable CD3+CD4+CD8-CD45RO+ cells were sorted as the memory CD4+ T cells. CMV serostatus came from serum IgG against pp150, pp28, p38, p52. The sequencing input was memory CD4+ T cells from blood. This TCR was recovered from an adult in good health and CMV-seronegative. The chain couples TRBV7-2 to TRBJ1-1; no check of the table's D call, TRBD1, against the DNA was made. The CDR3 sequence is CASSFGPGGALLTEAFF.